One T cell receptor beta chain is described in this entry. Its matching antigen is unknown. V lost 5 bases, J lost 8 bases, and 6 bases stayed unmatched. The length of the CDR3 is 13 residues. Germline CDR1 is LNHDA and CDR2 is SQIVND (reference sequence). This sample was included in a study of cytomegalovirus exposure and HLA in healthy donors. Study-level findings and limits: An apparent linkage of common viral pathogens to several of the most significant clusters emerged in a later analysis. TCR beta sequences reportedly predicted most subjects' HLA-A and HLA-B alleles accurately.

13 Jbeta primers and 60 Vbeta primers were used for the PCR. Assay used: immunoSEQ multiplex PCR; TCRdb lists only in-frame clones, some missing. Among about 110,000 clones listed, less than 80% were seen once. The sample taken for sequencing was PBMCs. The chain carries TRBV19 and TRBJ1-2; TRBD1 matches 9 bases. This sequence originates from a woman aged 40 to 50 in good health and CMV-seropositive. The CDR3 DNA is TGTGCCAGTAGTCCCAGGACAGGGGACGGCTACACCTTC. This codes for CASSPRTGDGYTF.